This record concerns one T cell receptor (beta chain) sequence. Its antigen is as yet unknown. Padova, Helsinki and Shinshu hematology units supplied the CD4+ T-LGLL patients. TCRdb's table, derived via immunoSEQ multiplex PCR, lists solely in-frame clones and lacks some. The table lists thousands of clones, roughly 89% of them singletons. The data belong to a study of STAT5B mutations in CD4+ large granular lymphocyte leukemia. Findings and caveats of the study: Patient CD4-sorted repertoires stayed more clonal than healthy ones after leukemic-clone removal. 8/27 top patient clones versus 2/35 control clones were TRBV06-family.

The CDR3 totals 15 residues. Germline V gene data show CDR1 as SGHRS and CDR2 as YFSETQ. Trimming removed 3 bases from V and 1 base from J, with 8 bases in between. Sequencing was carried out using PBMCs. The receptor comes from a woman between 70 and 85 years old with CD4+ T-cell large granular lymphocyte leukemia. The rearrangement joins TRBV5-1 to TRBJ2-6; weak D call: TRBD1 (7 bases). The CDR3 DNA reads as TGCGCCAGCAGCTCAGGGGGGTCTGGGGCCAACGTCCTGACTTTC. Amino acids: CASSSGGSGANVLTF.